The entry below describes one T cell receptor beta chain. The sample comes from a study of blood T cell repertoires in COVID-19. Profiling relied on immunoSEQ multiplex PCR, and the TCRdb table lists in-frame clones only, not all of them. The sample lists 300,000 to 350,000 clones; 70% to 90% were seen once. With 0 bases clipped from V and 7 bases from J, the junction kept 15 bases outside the gene matches. Per the germline V gene, CDR1 is SGHNT and CDR2 is YYREEE (reference sequence). The CDR3 totals 18 residues. This receptor was obtained from a young man who had recovered from COVID-19. The sequencing sample was made of PBMCs or T cells enriched from blood (not recorded which). The chain couples TRBV5-4 to TRBJ2-1; 8 bases are a match to TRBD2. CDR3 in amino acids: CASSLEGLTGGAGNEQFF. The CDR3 DNA reads as TGTGCCAGCAGCTTGGAGGGATTGACGGGGGGGGCCGGAAATGAGCAGTTCTTC.